The subject of this entry is one T cell receptor beta chain. This sample is part of a study of cytomegalovirus exposure and HLA in healthy donors. The V gene's germline CDR1 is SGDLS and CDR2 YYNGEE. This CDR3 spans 15 amino acids. Trimming removed 3 bases at V and 2 bases at J, with 11 bases between. Sequenced by immunoSEQ multiplex PCR; TCRdb stores in-frame clones only, minus some. This table holds 150,000 to 200,000 clones, around nine tenths found once. The sample comprised PBMCs. This TCR derives from a man between 18 and 35 years old in good health and CMV-seropositive. The V and J genes are TRBV9 and TRBJ2-2, with D tentatively TRBD1 (6 bases). The CDR3 sequence: CASSARGPNTGELFF. Written as DNA, the CDR3 is TGTGCCAGCAGCGCCAGGGGACCTAACACCGGGGAGCTGTTTTTT.